This T cell receptor beta chain was sequenced in a study of blood T cell repertoires in COVID-19. Whole-study context: The United States, Italy and Spain were the sources of the acute and convalescent COVID-19 samples.

Produced via immunoSEQ multiplex PCR; TCRdb's table is partial and in-frame only. Here the sample spans hundreds of thousands of clones, around 80% being singletons. The J segment lost 6 bases and the V segment lost 5 bases, leaving 4 bases of the junction unmatched. Germline lookup yields CDR1 ENHRY and CDR2 SYGVKD. The CDR3 spans 13 residues. Individuals drawn from about 26 US areas were about 18 to 95 years old. The sequence was obtained from a man aged 40-50 years who had been exposed to COVID-19. V and J are TRBV10-3 and TRBJ2-1; TRBD2 matches 7 bases. Source material: PBMCs or T cells enriched from blood (not recorded which). The CDR3 protein is CAISLAASNEQFF. CDR3 nucleotides: TGTGCCATCAGTCTAGCGGCGAGCAATGAGCAGTTCTTC.